This is a list of T cell receptor beta chains from one sample in a study of graft-versus-host responses after intestinal transplantation. No antigen has been identified for these receptors. Produced via immunoSEQ multiplex PCR; TCRdb's table is partial and in-frame only. The top ten hold almost 0.55% of the sample, which has 35,000 to 45,000 clones, 85% to 95% seen once. This material consisted of unstimulated CD8+ T cells sorted from spleen or lymph node cells, taken before transplant. The receptors here all came from a human donor who was the organ donor for an intestinal transplant. Both conserved end residues are part of each CDR3. The D gene is left open where the match is weak. A clone size is listed for some rows: how often the clone was seen (once, few, many), or a class if it is expanded.

cdr3_length d_call j_call clone_size v_call cdr3_aa cdr3_nt
13 TRBD1 TRBJ1-2 . TRBV5-1 CASSLDRADGYTF TGCGCCAGCAGCTTAGACAGGGCAGATGGCTACACCTTC
14 . TRBJ2-3 . TRBV9 CASSVEGTTDTQYF TGTGCCAGCAGCGTAGAGGGTACCACAGATACGCAGTATTTT
16 TRBD2 TRBJ2-5 . TRBV7-2 CASSSLAGALGETQYF TGTGCCAGCAGCTCCCTAGCGGGGGCTCTGGGGGAGACCCAGTACTTC
12 . TRBJ2-7 . TRBV7-9 CASSWNLNEQYF TGTGCCAGCAGCTGGAACTTGAACGAGCAGTACTTC
15 . TRBJ1-1 . TRBV27 CASSLRVGLNTEAFF TGTGCCAGCAGTTTAAGAGTAGGACTGAACACTGAAGCTTTCTTT
13 . TRBJ2-2 . TRBV5-1 CASSLSWTGELFF TGCGCCAGCAGCTTGAGCTGGACCGGGGAGCTGTTTTTT
12 . TRBJ2-7 . TRBV6-6 CASSQGEDEQYF TGTGCCAGCAGCCAGGGTGAGGACGAGCAGTACTTC
13 TRBD2 TRBJ2-7 . TRBV2 CASRGTSGDEQYF TGTGCCAGCAGGGGGACTAGCGGGGACGAGCAGTACTTC
14 TRBD2 TRBJ2-3 . TRBV7-3 CASSSSGGADTQYF TGTGCCAGCAGCTCTAGCGGGGGGGCAGATACGCAGTATTTT
18 TRBD2 TRBJ2-7 . TRBV7-2 CASSLVGTSGGFTYEQYF TGTGCCAGCAGCTTAGTGGGGACTAGCGGGGGTTTTACCTACGAGCAGTACTTC
14 . TRBJ2-1 . TRBV6-1 CASCGVDSYNEQFF TGTGCCAGCTGCGGGGTGGACTCCTACAATGAGCAGTTCTTC
17 TRBD2 TRBJ2-5 . TRBV4-3 CASSQRLAGINQETQYF TGCGCCAGCAGCCAGAGACTAGCGGGGATTAACCAAGAGACCCAGTACTTC
14 . TRBJ2-1 . TRBV6-6 CASSFGGAGNEQFF TGTGCCAGCAGTTTCGGTGGGGCGGGCAATGAGCAGTTCTTC
18 . TRBJ2-5 . TRBV11-2 CASSLRRSLGWGRETQYF TGTGCCAGCAGCTTAAGACGCTCCTTAGGGTGGGGACGAGAGACCCAGTACTTC
15 . TRBJ1-5 few TRBV21-1 CASSNLAGGHQPQHF TGTGCCAGCAGCAATCTAGCAGGGGGACATCAGCCCCAGCATTTT
14 . TRBJ2-7 . TRBV28 CASSLRGTGGEQYF TGTGCCAGCAGTTTGAGGGGGACCGGGGGAGAGCAGTACTTC
15 . TRBJ1-2 . TRBV5-4 CASSSIVSGLRGYTF TGTGCCAGCAGCTCCATAGTATCAGGGCTGAGAGGCTACACCTTC
16 TRBD1 TRBJ1-1 . TRBV5-1 CASRLGTVRENTEAFF TGCGCCAGCAGGTTGGGGACAGTGAGGGAGAACACTGAAGCTTTCTTT
15 . TRBJ1-5 . TRBV6-5 CASSDCGGCNQPQHF TGTGCCAGCAGTGACTGTGGGGGGTGCAATCAGCCCCAGCATTTT
17 . TRBJ2-1 . TRBV9 CASSPTGSGGLYNEQFF TGTGCCAGCAGCCCTACAGGGAGTGGAGGGCTATACAATGAGCAGTTCTTC
16 . TRBJ1-2 . TRBV4-1 CASSPLLGVLNYGYTF TGCGCCAGCAGCCCCTTGCTAGGGGTGCTGAACTATGGCTACACCTTC
13 . TRBJ2-1 . TRBV7-6 CASSPGSYNEQFF TGTGCCAGCAGCCCTGGCAGTTACAATGAGCAGTTCTTC
14 . TRBJ2-7 . TRBV18 CASSPNTYLYEQYF TGTGCCAGCTCACCTAATACGTATTTATACGAGCAGTACTTC
16 . TRBJ2-5 . TRBV5-1 CASSLAPGWLRETQYF TGCGCCAGCAGCTTGGCTCCGGGATGGCTAAGGGAGACCCAGTACTTC
16 . TRBJ2-6 . TRBV7-9 CASTRTGYSGANVLTF TGTGCCAGCACCAGAACAGGGTACTCTGGGGCCAACGTCCTGACTTTC
13 . TRBJ2-2 . TRBV5-4 CASSLVETGELFF TGTGCCAGCAGCTTGGTAGAAACCGGGGAGCTGTTTTTT
14 . TRBJ2-3 . TRBV9 CASSVEGGTDTQYF TGTGCCAGCAGCGTAGAAGGGGGCACAGATACGCAGTATTTT
11 . TRBJ2-2 . TRBV9 CASSVGSELFF TGTGCCAGCAGCGTAGGTTCGGAGCTGTTTTTT
13 TRBD1 TRBJ2-1 . TRBV5-5 CATPGQEDNEQFF TGTGCCACACCGGGACAGGAGGACAATGAGCAGTTCTTC
15 . TRBJ2-1 once TRBV19 CASSIASAGYNEQFF TGTGCCAGTAGTATAGCCTCCGCAGGGTACAATGAGCAGTTCTTC
17 . TRBJ2-4 . TRBV7-5 CARSLAGEEAAKNIQYF TGTGCCAGAAGCTTAGCCGGGGAGGAGGCAGCCAAAAACATTCAGTACTTC
13 . TRBJ1-2 . TRBV29-1 CSVQPPEKRGYTF TGCAGCGTTCAGCCCCCAGAGAAACGTGGCTACACCTTC